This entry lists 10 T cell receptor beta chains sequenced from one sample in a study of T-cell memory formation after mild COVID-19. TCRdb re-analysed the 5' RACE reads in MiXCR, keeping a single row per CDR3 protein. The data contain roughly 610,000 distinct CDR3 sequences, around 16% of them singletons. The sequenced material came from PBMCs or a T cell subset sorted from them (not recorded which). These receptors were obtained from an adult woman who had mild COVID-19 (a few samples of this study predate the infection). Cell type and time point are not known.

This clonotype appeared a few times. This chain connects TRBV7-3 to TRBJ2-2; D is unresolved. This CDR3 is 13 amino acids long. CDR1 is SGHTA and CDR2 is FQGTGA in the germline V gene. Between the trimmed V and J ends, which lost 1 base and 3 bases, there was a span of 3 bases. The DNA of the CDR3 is TGTGCCAGCAGCTTAAGCTACACCGGGGAGCTGTTTTTT. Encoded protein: CASSLSYTGELFF.

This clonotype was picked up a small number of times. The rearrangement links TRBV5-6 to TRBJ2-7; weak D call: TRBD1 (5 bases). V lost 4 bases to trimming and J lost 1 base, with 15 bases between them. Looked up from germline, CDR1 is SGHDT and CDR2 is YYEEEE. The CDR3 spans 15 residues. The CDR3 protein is CASSLLPGSSYEQYF. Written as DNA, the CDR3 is TGTGCCAGCAGCCTCCTCCCAGGGTCATCCTACGAGCAGTACTTC.

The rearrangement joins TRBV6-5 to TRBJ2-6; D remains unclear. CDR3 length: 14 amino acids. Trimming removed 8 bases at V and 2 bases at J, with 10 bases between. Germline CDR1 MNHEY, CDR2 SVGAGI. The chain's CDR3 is CASEERAGANVLTF. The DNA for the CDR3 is TGTGCCAGCGAGGAACGAGCTGGGGCCAACGTCCTGACTTTC.

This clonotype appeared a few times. In nucleotides, the CDR3 is TGTGCCAGCAGCTTAGTAGGGACTAGCTTGGTCAATGAGCAGTTCTTC. It encodes CASSLVGTSLVNEQFF. The V call is TRBV7-2, the J call TRBJ2-1; 9 nucleotides agree with TRBD2. The germline V gene encodes CDR1 SGHTA and CDR2 FQGNSA. The CDR3 sequence is 16 residues long. Unmatched junction bases numbered 7, after V lost 1 base and J lost 6 bases.

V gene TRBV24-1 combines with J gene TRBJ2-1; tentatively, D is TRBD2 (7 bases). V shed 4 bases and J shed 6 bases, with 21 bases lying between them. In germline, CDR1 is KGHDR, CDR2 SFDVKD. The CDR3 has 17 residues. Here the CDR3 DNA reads TGTGCCACCAGTGACAAACTGGGGGGGCTAGACCCCAATGAGCAGTTCTTC. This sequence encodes CATSDKLGGLDPNEQFF.

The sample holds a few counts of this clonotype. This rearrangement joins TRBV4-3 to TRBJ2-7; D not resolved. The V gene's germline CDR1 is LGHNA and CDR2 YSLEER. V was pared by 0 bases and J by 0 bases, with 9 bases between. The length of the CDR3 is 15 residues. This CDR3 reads CASSQDPDSSYEQYF. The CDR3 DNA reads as TGCGCCAGCAGCCAAGATCCGGATTCCTCCTACGAGCAGTACTTC.

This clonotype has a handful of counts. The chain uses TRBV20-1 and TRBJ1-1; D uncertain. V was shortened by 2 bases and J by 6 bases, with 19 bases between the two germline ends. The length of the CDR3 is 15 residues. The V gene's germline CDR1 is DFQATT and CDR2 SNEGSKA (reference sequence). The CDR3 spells CSARSVGWTFAEAFF. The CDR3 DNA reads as TGCAGTGCTAGATCGGTTGGTTGGACGTTTGCTGAAGCTTTCTTT.

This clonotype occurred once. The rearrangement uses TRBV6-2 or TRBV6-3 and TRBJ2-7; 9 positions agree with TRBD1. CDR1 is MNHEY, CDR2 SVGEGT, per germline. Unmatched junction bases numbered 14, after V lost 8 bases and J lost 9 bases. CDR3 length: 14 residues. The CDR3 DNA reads TGTGCCAGCCGCGGACAGGGGACCAAACTAGCGCAGTACTTC. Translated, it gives CASRGQGTKLAQYF.

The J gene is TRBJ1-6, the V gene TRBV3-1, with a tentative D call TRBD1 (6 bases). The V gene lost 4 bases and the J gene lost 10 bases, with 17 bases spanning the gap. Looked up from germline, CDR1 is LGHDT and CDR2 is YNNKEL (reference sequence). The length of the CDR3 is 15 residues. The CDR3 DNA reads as TGTGCCAGCAGCCTAAACTCGGGGGGCAACTCACCCCTCCACTTT. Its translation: CASSLNSGGNSPLHF.

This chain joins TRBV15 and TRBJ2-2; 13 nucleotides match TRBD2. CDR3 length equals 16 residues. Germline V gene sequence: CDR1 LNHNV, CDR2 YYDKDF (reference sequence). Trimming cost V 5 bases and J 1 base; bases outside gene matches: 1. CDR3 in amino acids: CATSGLAGVNTGELFF. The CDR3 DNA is TGTGCCACCAGCGGACTAGCGGGGGTGAACACCGGGGAGCTGTTTTTT.